This T cell receptor beta chain was sequenced for a study of T cell responses to AZD1222 COVID-19 vaccine. Broader study findings: Within unmutated variant regions lay the reported targets of nearly half of spike-specific TCRs. Baseline serology detected seropositivity in only six AZD1222 recipients.

This CDR3 is 13 amino acids long. Germline lookup yields CDR1 WSHSY and CDR2 SAAADI. Turning to this clone: Its specificity is unknown.

Measured with immunoSEQ multiplex PCR; TCRdb has only the in-frame clones, and not every one. The profile shows 90,000 to 130,000 clones, approximately 86% of them singletons. This chain links TRBV10-2 with TRBJ2-1; 7 bases map to TRBD2. Sequencing was performed on peripheral blood, taken on day 0 of AZD1222 vaccination. The clonotype was recovered from an adult in good health. The CDR3 DNA reads TGCGTAGCCGGGGGGTCACACTACAATGAGCAGTTCTTC. It codes for CVAGGSHYNEQFF.